This passage covers 2 T cell receptor beta chains from one sample sequenced in a study of vaccination and CD4 T cells after COVID-19. Treatment given: approximately 11-day PBMC culture with coronavirus spike peptide pools or control peptides (ViraFEST assay). Collection of the unexposed donor's CD4+ T cells took place before the COVID-19 pandemic (2011-2018). These receptors' targets are unknown. Cultured CD4+ T-cell DNA underwent Oncomine TCR Beta short-read sequencing. TCRdb processed the PCR reads anew with MiXCR; each CDR3 protein has one entry. The repertoire holds more than 6,000 distinct CDR3 sequences, with less than 40% as singletons. Input material: CD4+ T cells from blood, cultured in vitro. The receptors originated from a human donor in good health.

This chain links TRBV15 with TRBJ2-1; 9 nucleotides align to TRBD2. V was pared by 7 bases and J by 5 bases, with 6 bases of the junction left unmatched. The CDR3 covers 14 residues. Germline CDR1 reads LNHNV; CDR2 reads YYDKDF (reference sequence). The DNA of the CDR3 is TGTGCCACCATCCATAGCGGGAGCAACAATGAGCAGTTCTTC. It yields the protein CATIHSGSNNEQFF.

This chain joins TRBV6-2 or TRBV6-3 and TRBJ2-7; 9 bases are a match to TRBD2. J lost 1 base, V lost 5 bases, and 9 bases had no gene match. The germline CDR1 and CDR2 sequences are MNHEY and SVGEGT. The CDR3 loop spans 16 amino acids. The CDR3 protein is CASSLLAGFISYEQYF. The CDR3 DNA reads as TGTGCCAGCAGTCTCCTAGCGGGGTTTATATCCTACGAGCAGTACTTC.